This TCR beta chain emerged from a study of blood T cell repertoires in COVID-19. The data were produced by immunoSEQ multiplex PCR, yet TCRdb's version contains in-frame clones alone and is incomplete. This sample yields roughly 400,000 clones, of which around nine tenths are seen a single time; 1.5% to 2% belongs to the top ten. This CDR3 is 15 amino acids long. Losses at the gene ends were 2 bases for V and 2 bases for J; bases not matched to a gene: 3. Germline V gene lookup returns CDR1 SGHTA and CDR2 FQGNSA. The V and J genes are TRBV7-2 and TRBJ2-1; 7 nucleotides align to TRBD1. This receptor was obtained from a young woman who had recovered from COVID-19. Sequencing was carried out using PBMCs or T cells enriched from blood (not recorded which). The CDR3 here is CASSLNRGPYNEQFF. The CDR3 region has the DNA TGTGCCAGCAGCTTAAACAGGGGACCCTACAATGAGCAGTTCTTC.